This TCR beta chain was sequenced for a study of low-dose radiotherapy and immunotherapy resistance in tumors. Study in general: Those assigned to Cohort 2 were treated with 1 Gy per fraction every two weeks (13 Gy in total over 26 weeks). For four cycles from cycle 1 day 1, patients took 300 mg oral aspirin daily.

The ends were cut back, 0 bases at V and 7 bases at J, with 10 bases in the middle. CDR1 is SGHRS, CDR2 YFSETQ, per germline. The CDR3 totals 13 residues. Alpha- and beta-chain coverage of first-strand cDNA came from TRAV- and TRBV-specific primers. For amplifying TCRs, the PCR ran for about 22 cycles with Phusion, which was used together with a constant-region primer and the adapter on the V primers. TCRdb recomputed calls from the reads with MiXCR, one row per CDR3 protein. The top ten clones hold about 5.5% of a sample with 65,000 to 95,000 distinct CDR3 sequences, approximately 17% of them seen once. Time point denoted: before trial treatment. The donors, trial participants, received nivolumab, ipilimumab, aspirin, low-dose cyclophosphamide and low-dose radiotherapy.

V and J are TRBV5-1 and TRBJ1-2; D unresolved. The clonotype was recovered from a male donor with prostate cancer. Specimen: PBMCs, collected before treatment. The CDR3 sequence is CASSLDGAPGYTF. CDR3 sequence (DNA): TGCGCCAGCAGCTTGGACGGCGCCCCTGGCTACACCTTC.